The 32 T cell receptor beta chains below all came from one sample that was sequenced in a study of B cell selection in AIRE deficiency. Here immunoSEQ multiplex PCR was the method, and the copy in TCRdb shows in-frame clones only, minus some. The table records roughly 26,000 clones, around 93% of them present only once. Regulatory T cells were sorted as CD4+CD25hiCD127low/negative. The sample consisted of CD4+CD25+ Tregs sorted from PBMCs. All receptors come from a human donor in good health.

As to this clone: Different DNA sequences within this sample yield the same CDR3. This chain connects TRBV6-5 to TRBJ1-2, with D possibly TRBD1 on 6 matching bases. This CDR3 region has 13 residues. CDR1 MNHEY and CDR2 SVGAGI come from the germline V gene. Deletions cut 7 bases from V and 5 bases from J, with 14 bases between. CDR3 amino acids: CASTRGITYGYTF. In nucleotides, the CDR3 is TGTGCCAGCACGAGGGGGATAACTTATGGCTACACCTTC.

The J gene is TRBJ2-7, the V gene TRBV6-5, with D possibly matching TRBD1 (6 bases). The CDR3 loop spans 15 amino acids. Germline CDR1 is MNHEY and CDR2 is SVGAGI. The germline V and J ends were trimmed by 0 bases and 1 base, with 10 bases remaining between them. CDR3 DNA: TGTGCCAGCAGTTACTCGGGGGCACGGTCCTACGAGCAGTACTTC. It specifies CASSYSGARSYEQYF.

The CDR3, as DNA: TGCGCCAGCAGCTTGGGAGGGGTAACACCCCTCCACTTT. Amino acid sequence: CASSLGGVTPLHF. The rearrangement links TRBV5-1 to TRBJ1-6; TRBD1 might be the D (5 bases). Deletions cut 0 bases from V and 11 bases from J, with 9 bases between. The germline V gene encodes CDR1 SGHRS and CDR2 YFSETQ. The CDR3 loop spans 13 amino acids. Filled out from reference TRBV5-1 and TRBJ1-6, the complete variable domain reads KAGVTQTPRYLIKTRGQQVTLSCSPISGHRSVSWYQQTPGQGLQFLFEYFSETQRNKGNFPGRFSGRQFSNSRSEMNVSTLELGDSALYLCASSLGGVTPLHFGNGTRLTVT.

The gene calls are TRBV6-1 and TRBJ2-5; D is ambiguous. Germline lookup yields CDR1 MNHNS and CDR2 SASEGT. The V and J ends lost 7 bases and 5 bases respectively, with 20 bases between them. This CDR3 spans 15 amino acids. DNA for the CDR3: TGTGCCAGCACCCAAGGTCTGTCTAGTTTGGAGACCCAGTACTTC. It encodes CASTQGLSSLETQYF.

CDR3 residues: CASSPGLLNTEAFF. Written as DNA, the CDR3 is TGTGCCAGCTCACCGGGACTTCTTAACACTGAAGCTTTCTTT. The chain joins TRBV18 to TRBJ1-1, with D tentatively TRBD1 (5 bases). Looked up from germline, CDR1 is KGHSH and CDR2 is LQKENI. The length of the CDR3 is 14 residues. V lost 3 bases and J 2 bases, leaving 10 bases between the germline ends.

The chain combines TRBV7-6 with TRBJ2-1; 10 bases fit TRBD2. Per the germline V gene, CDR1 is SGHVS and CDR2 is FNYEAQ. After removal of 4 bases from V and 0 bases from J, the junction contained 3 bases not matched to a gene. The CDR3 is made up of 16 amino acids. The DNA of the CDR3 is TGTGCCAGCAGCTCCCCTAGCGGGGGCTCCTACAATGAGCAGTTCTTC. Its protein product is CASSSPSGGSYNEQFF.

This rearrangement joins TRBV11-2 to TRBJ2-1, with D possibly matching TRBD1 (6 bases). V was pared by 2 bases and J by 2 bases, with 13 bases between. Germline V gene data show CDR1 as SGHAT and CDR2 as FQNNGV. The CDR3 runs to 16 residues. The CDR3 DNA reads TGTGCCAGCAGCTTATCGCTAGACAGGACCTACAATGAGCAGTTCTTC. Residues: CASSLSLDRTYNEQFF.

The rearrangement joins TRBV5-1 to TRBJ1-1; TRBD1 is a possible D gene (5 bases). The CDR3 has 16 residues. Trimming removed 0 bases from V and 6 bases from J, with 18 bases in between. Germline CDR1 is SGHRS and CDR2 is YFSETQ. CDR3 DNA sequence: TGCGCCAGCAGCTTGGCGGGTCCGGGGCCTTCGGCTGAAGCTTTCTTT. Amino acid sequence: CASSLAGPGPSAEAFF. The full variable domain, in which reference TRBV5-1 and TRBJ1-1 provide the parts outside the CDR3, is KAGVTQTPRYLIKTRGQQVTLSCSPISGHRSVSWYQQTPGQGLQFLFEYFSETQRNKGNFPGRFSGRQFSNSRSEMNVSTLELGDSALYLCASSLAGPGPSAEAFFGQGTRLTVV.

Remarks on this clone: The same CDR3 is also encoded by other DNA sequences in this sample. The V call is TRBV7-9, the J call TRBJ1-2; D perhaps matches TRBD1 (5 bases). Germline V gene sequence: CDR1 SEHNR, CDR2 FQNEAQ (reference sequence). Trimming took 6 bases from V and 8 from J, leaving 13 bases between them. This CDR3 is 12 amino acids long. CDR3 coding DNA: TGTGCCAGCAGTGATCAGGGTGGGGGCTACACCTTC. This gives the protein CASSDQGGGYTF.

The chain is built from TRBV28 and TRBJ2-7, with D possibly TRBD1 on 5 matching bases. Looked up from germline, CDR1 is MDHEN and CDR2 is SYDVKM. There are 13 residues in the CDR3. The V end lost 7 bases, the J end lost 5 bases, and 15 bases lay between the germline ends. Here the CDR3 reads CASNPWLGDEQYF. For the CDR3, the DNA is TGTGCCAGCAATCCCTGGTTAGGGGACGAGCAGTACTTC.

The chain couples TRBV7-9 to TRBJ2-1; TRBD2 agrees at 11 bases. There are 17 residues in the CDR3. CDR1 SEHNR and CDR2 FQNEAQ come from the germline V gene (reference sequence). V gave up 0 bases and J gave up 4 bases; unmatched junction bases: 5. The CDR3 region has the DNA TGTGCCAGCAGCTTAGCGTCTAGCGGGGGGTCATACAATGAGCAGTTCTTC. Translating it yields CASSLASSGGSYNEQFF.

This clone is deemed medium-sized. The chain carries TRBV9 and TRBJ2-2, with D possibly matching TRBD2 (5 bases). The germline V and J ends were trimmed by 0 bases and 3 bases, with 15 bases remaining between them. Germline CDR1 is SGDLS and CDR2 is YYNGEE. CDR3 size: 17 residues. CDR3 amino acids: CASSVGLAGGDTGELFF. CDR3 DNA: TGTGCCAGCAGCGTAGGGCTCGCGGGTGGCGACACCGGGGAGCTGTTTTTT.

This chain uses TRBV10-3 with TRBJ1-2, with 9 bases fitting TRBD1. This CDR3 comprises 12 residues. Trimming removed 8 bases from V and 2 bases from J; junction bases left unmatched: 0. CDR1 ENHRY and CDR2 SYGVKD come from the germline V gene. In nucleotides, the CDR3 is TGTGCCATCGGACAGGGGAACTATGGCTACACCTTC. Encoded protein: CAIGQGNYGYTF.

CDR3 protein: CASSLGLRSSYNEQFF. The CDR3 DNA reads as TGCGCCAGCAGCTTGGGTTTGAGGAGCTCCTACAATGAGCAGTTCTTC. The chain has TRBV5-1 and TRBJ2-1; D gene unclear. The CDR3 is 16 amino acids. The V gene lost 0 bases and the J gene lost 0 bases, with 10 bases spanning the gap. Per germline, CDR1 SGHRS and CDR2 YFSETQ.

The rearrangement joins TRBV27 to TRBJ2-3, with D perhaps TRBD2 (5 bases). Germline V gene sequence: CDR1 MNHEY, CDR2 SMNVEV (reference sequence). V lost 6 bases and J lost 3, with 16 bases in between. The CDR3 spans 15 residues. In nucleotides, the CDR3 is TGTGCCAGCAGGAAAATTCGGGGTTGGACAGATACGCAGTATTTT. This gives the protein CASRKIRGWTDTQYF.

V gene TRBV19 combines with J gene TRBJ1-5; weak D call: TRBD1 (5 bases). Trimming cost V 3 bases and J 4 bases, with 22 bases left between them. Per the germline V gene, CDR1 is LNHDA and CDR2 is SQIVND (reference sequence). This CDR3 comprises 18 residues. The CDR3 reads CASSMRGVLQPLNQPQHF. DNA for the CDR3: TGTGCCAGTAGTATGCGAGGGGTTCTTCAGCCCCTAAATCAGCCCCAGCATTTT.

This chain joins TRBV9 and TRBJ2-1; D is undetermined. With 0 bases removed from V and 9 bases from J, the gap between germline ends came to 7 bases. Germline V lookup: CDR1 SGDLS, CDR2 YYNGEE. This CDR3 has 12 residues. CDR3 nucleotide sequence: TGTGCCAGCAGCGTAGAAGGTATTGAGCAGTTCTTC. Its translation: CASSVEGIEQFF.

The gene calls are TRBV7-2 and TRBJ2-3; unclear D gene. V was shortened by 3 bases and J by 0 bases, with 7 bases between the two germline ends. CDR3 length: 14 amino acids. Germline CDR1 SGHTA, CDR2 FQGNSA. The CDR3 DNA follows: TGTGCCAGCAGCTTGCGGAGCAGCACAGATACGCAGTATTTT. It is translated as CASSLRSSTDTQYF.

The genes are TRBV30 and TRBJ2-5; D is perhaps TRBD1 or TRBD2 (5 bases each). CDR1 GTSNPN and CDR2 SVGIG come from the germline V gene (reference sequence). Trimming removed 8 bases from V and 2 bases from J, with 15 bases in between. This CDR3 contains 13 residues. The CDR3, as DNA: TGTGCCAGGTCGGGGCAGGTACAAGAGACCCAGTACTTC. Translation gives CARSGQVQETQYF.

The V and J genes are TRBV14 and TRBJ1-3; TRBD1 is a possible D gene (6 bases). The CDR3 is 16 amino acids. With 1 base removed from V and 6 bases from J, the gap between germline ends came to 16 bases. Germline loops: CDR1 SGHDN, CDR2 FVKESK. This CDR3 reads CASSQVAGARINTIYF. Written as DNA, the CDR3 is TGTGCCAGCAGCCAAGTGGCAGGGGCACGGATAAACACCATATATTTT.

CDR3 in amino acids: CASSYSTEFTEQYF. The DNA of the CDR3 is TGTGCCAGCAGTTACTCTACGGAGTTTACCGAGCAGTACTTC. V and J are TRBV6-5 and TRBJ2-7; no clear D. CDR1 is MNHEY and CDR2 is SVGAGI in the germline V gene. This CDR3 contains 14 residues. V gave up 0 bases and J gave up 6 bases, with 12 bases separating them.

The V call is TRBV5-1, the J call TRBJ2-5; TRBD1 aligns across 10 bases. V gave up 0 bases and J gave up 4 bases; unmatched junction bases: 6. CDR1 and CDR2 from the germline V gene are SGHRS and YFSETQ. The CDR3 length is 16 residues. Here the CDR3 reads CASSLGQGARGETQYF. The CDR3 bases are TGCGCCAGCAGCTTGGGACAGGGGGCGAGGGGAGAGACCCAGTACTTC.

The V and J genes are TRBV19 and TRBJ1-2, with 7 bases lining up with TRBD1. The CDR3 loop spans 13 amino acids. Germline lookup yields CDR1 LNHDA and CDR2 SQIVND (reference sequence). J lost 4 bases, V lost 7 bases, and 6 bases had no gene match. The DNA of the CDR3 is TGTGCCAGTATCTTGACAGGGATCTATGGCTACACCTTC. Translating it yields CASILTGIYGYTF. The whole variable domain, filled in from reference TRBV19 and TRBJ1-2, reads DGGITQSPKYLFRKEGQNVTLSCEQNLNHDAMYWYRQDPGQGLRLIYYSQIVNDFQKGDIAEGYSVSREKKESFPLTVTSAQKNPTAFYLCASILTGIYGYTFGSGTRLTVV.

The chain uses TRBV6-6 and TRBJ1-1, with 7 bases matching TRBD1. The CDR3 totals 14 residues. Trimming at V came to 6 bases and at J to 7 bases, leaving 11 bases not matched to a gene. CDR1 and CDR2 from the germline V gene are MNHNY and SVGAGI (reference sequence). CDR3 protein: CASRRNTGAGEAFF. As DNA, the CDR3 is TGTGCCAGCAGGCGTAATACAGGGGCGGGTGAAGCTTTCTTT.

The chain joins TRBV5-4 to TRBJ2-7; D might be TRBD1 or TRBD2, each matching 5 bases. The length of the CDR3 is 11 residues. V was trimmed by 2 bases and J by 9 bases, leaving 9 bases between them. Per the germline V gene, CDR1 is SGHNT and CDR2 is YYREEE (reference sequence). The CDR3 coding sequence is TGTGCCAGCAGCTTCCCAGGGAGGCAGTACTTC. Translating gives CASSFPGRQYF. Filled out from reference TRBV5-4 and TRBJ2-7, the complete variable domain reads ETGVTQSPTHLIKTRGQQVTLRCSSQSGHNTVSWYQQALGQGPQFIFQYYREEENGRGNFPPRFSGLQFPNYSSELNVNALELDDSALYLCASSFPGRQYFGPGTRLTVT.

The CDR3 DNA reads as TGTGCCACCAGCAGAGATCAGGGATGGACTGAAGCTTTCTTT. It encodes CATSRDQGWTEAFF. This sequence joins TRBV15 and TRBJ1-1; possible D gene TRBD1, 5 bases. Germline CDR1 is LNHNV and CDR2 is YYDKDF (reference sequence). Trimming removed 0 bases at V and 5 bases at J, with 10 bases between. This CDR3 spans 14 amino acids.

The chain is built from TRBV14 and TRBJ1-1; the D gene is possibly TRBD1 (5 bases). Trimming cost V 4 bases and J 0 bases, with 6 bases left between them. The CDR3 is 13 amino acids. Germline V gives CDR1 SGHDN, CDR2 FVKESK. CDR3: CASSRGLNTEAFF. The CDR3 DNA follows: TGTGCCAGCAGCCGGGGCTTGAACACTGAAGCTTTCTTT.

The rearrangement uses TRBV5-4 and TRBJ2-5; D is possibly TRBD2 (6 bases). The CDR3 is made up of 14 amino acids. V lost 6 bases to trimming and J lost 2 bases, with 14 bases between them. Per the germline V gene, CDR1 is SGHNT and CDR2 is YYREEE (reference sequence). CDR3 loop: CASTSSGLQETQYF. Written as DNA, the CDR3 is TGTGCCAGCACCTCTTCGGGACTGCAAGAGACCCAGTACTTC. The complete variable domain, with remaining parts taken from reference TRBV5-4 and TRBJ2-5, reads ETGVTQSPTHLIKTRGQQVTLRCSSQSGHNTVSWYQQALGQGPQFIFQYYREEENGRGNFPPRFSGLQFPNYSSELNVNALELDDSALYLCASTSSGLQETQYFGPGTRLLVL.

The chain joins TRBV28 to TRBJ1-4; D is uncertain. Germline V gives CDR1 MDHEN, CDR2 SYDVKM. V lost 7 bases, J lost 0 bases, and 9 bases lay in between. The CDR3 is 14 residues long. The CDR3 DNA is TGTGCCAGCAAGAACAGCGCAACTAATGAAAAACTGTTTTTT. This encodes CASKNSATNEKLFF.

In this sample, this clone turned up a few times. The chain carries TRBV25-1 and TRBJ2-2, with a tentative D call TRBD1 (6 bases). CDR1 MGHDK and CDR2 SYGVNS come from the germline V gene. This CDR3 is built from 13 residues. Trimming took 8 bases from V and 4 from J, leaving 11 bases between them. The CDR3 sequence is CASRNRVTGELFF. The CDR3 DNA sequence: TGTGCCAGCCGCAACAGGGTCACCGGGGAGCTGTTTTTT.

CDR3 protein: CASSLQGADPDSNQPQHF. The CDR3 nucleotides read TGTGCCAGTAGCCTACAGGGGGCTGACCCCGATAGCAATCAGCCCCAGCATTTT. J is TRBJ1-5 and V is TRBV19; TRBD1 matches at 9 bases. V lost 6 bases, J lost 0 bases, and 12 bases stayed unmatched. The germline V gene has CDR1 LNHDA and CDR2 SQIVND (reference sequence). The CDR3 runs to 18 residues.

This sequence joins TRBV15 and TRBJ1-2, with no clear D. V dropped 0 bases and J dropped 5 bases, with 7 bases sitting between them. This CDR3 spans 13 amino acids. Per germline, CDR1 LNHNV and CDR2 YYDKDF (reference sequence). CDR3 region: CATSREGSYGYTF. The CDR3 bases are TGTGCCACCAGCAGAGAGGGGAGTTATGGCTACACCTTC.